The rows below give T cell receptor beta chains drawn from one sample of a study of lymphopenia after photon versus proton radiotherapy. The table came from immunoSEQ multiplex PCR; TCRdb's copy has only in-frame clones and leaves some out. The repertoire holds fewer than 70,000 clones, with about 89% as singletons. The sample was peripheral blood, taken from a patient treated with proton-based radiotherapy. These receptors came from a man at least 80 years old with esophageal cancer. CDR3s include the opening cysteine and the closing phenylalanine or tryptophan. D genes are given only for firm matches. Rows may omit the clone size; those that give it use once, few, many or a size class.

TRBV2,-,TRBJ1-2,-,CASSDGGLDYGYTF,TGTGCCAGCAGTGACGGGGGGCTAGACTATGGCTACACCTTC
TRBV12-5,-,TRBJ2-3,-,CASGFLFSTVTPTDTQYF,TGTGCTAGTGGTTTTTTATTCTCGACGGTCACCCCGACAGATACGCAGTATTTT
TRBV27,-,TRBJ1-1,once,CASSRDRLNTEAFF,TGTGCCAGCAGTAGAGACAGGCTGAACACTGAAGCTTTCTTT
TRBV18,TRBD1,TRBJ2-7,-,CASSPRTGAGEQYF,TGTGCCAGCTCACCACGGACAGGGGCCGGCGAGCAGTACTTC
TRBV5-5,-,TRBJ2-4,-,CASSVGVAKNIQYF,TGTGCCAGCAGCGTGGGGGTGGCCAAAAACATTCAGTACTTC
TRBV20-1,-,TRBJ2-1,few,CSARDGNEQFF,TGCAGTGCTAGAGATGGAAATGAGCAGTTCTTC
TRBV19,TRBD1,TRBJ1-2,-,CASSRPGQGAHYVYGYTF,TGTGCCAGTAGTAGACCGGGACAGGGTGCCCACTATGTCTATGGCTACACCTTC
TRBV6-5,-,TRBJ1-3,-,CASSYSPPGTGNTIYF,TGTGCCAGCAGTTACTCCCCGCCAGGGACTGGAAACACCATATATTTT
TRBV19,-,TRBJ2-2,-,CASELAGELFF,TGTGCCAGCGAACTAGCCGGGGAGCTGTTTTTT
TRBV5-4,-,TRBJ1-1,-,CASSSGTVPEAFF,TGTGCCAGCAGCTCGGGGACGGTCCCTGAAGCCTTCTTT
TRBV5-6,-,TRBJ2-1,-,CASSLGGARSYNEQFF,TGTGCCAGCAGCCTAGGCGGGGCCCGCTCCTACAATGAGCAGTTCTTC
TRBV5-1,-,TRBJ2-7,-,CASSLTAGSYEQYF,TGCGCCAGCAGCCTCACGGCAGGCTCCTACGAGCAGTACTTC
TRBV30,-,TRBJ2-2,-,CAWRPRGRVTGELFF,TGTGCCTGGAGGCCTCGAGGCAGGGTGACCGGGGAGCTGTTTTTT
TRBV19,-,TRBJ1-1,-,CASSDTGWNTEAFF,TGTGCCAGTAGTGATACAGGATGGAACACTGAAGCTTTCTTT
TRBV7-6,TRBD2,TRBJ2-7,-,CASSFGGGEQYF,TGTGCCAGCAGCTTTGGGGGAGGGGAGCAGTACTTC
TRBV19,-,TRBJ1-4,-,CASSSSGRSNEKLFF,TGTGCCAGTAGTTCCTCAGGGAGGTCTAATGAAAAACTGTTTTTT
TRBV15,-,TRBJ1-6,-,CATSRSQSMESPLHF,TGTGCCACCAGCAGATCCCAATCGATGGAATCACCCCTCCACTTT
TRBV30,-,TRBJ1-1,-,CAAAVQGGTEAFF,TGTGCCGCTGCTGTACAGGGAGGGACTGAAGCTTTCTTT
TRBV19,-,TRBJ1-4,-,CASSGDLNEKLFF,TGTGCCAGTAGTGGGGACCTTAATGAAAAACTGTTTTTT
TRBV29-1,-,TRBJ1-1,-,CSVGDPRHTEAFF,TGCAGCGTTGGGGACCCGAGGCACACTGAAGCTTTCTTT
TRBV5-4,TRBD2,TRBJ2-3,-,CASSFGTSGTDTQYF,TGTGCCAGCAGCTTCGGGACTAGCGGCACAGATACGCAGTATTTT
TRBV4-1,TRBD1,TRBJ1-3,-,CASSRGQAYSSGNTIYF,TGCGCCAGCAGCCGCGGACAGGCCTACTCCTCTGGAAACACCATATATTTT
TRBV7-8,TRBD1,TRBJ2-5,few,CASSWDRRYQETQYF,TGTGCCAGCAGCTGGGACAGGAGATACCAAGAGACCCAGTACTTC
TRBV5-6,-,TRBJ2-3,-,CASIPSDPSWGDTQYF,TGTGCCAGCATCCCTTCGGACCCTTCCTGGGGAGATACGCAGTATTTT
TRBV2,-,TRBJ1-2,-,CASSVARQNYGYTF,TGTGCCAGCAGTGTGGCGAGGCAGAACTATGGCTACACCTTC
TRBV7-2,-,TRBJ2-7,-,CASSLARNYEQYF,TGTGCCAGCAGCTTAGCCCGGAACTACGAGCAGTACTTC
TRBV4-2,TRBD1,TRBJ1-2,-,CASRRTGNPSPYGYTF,TGTGCCAGCAGACGGACAGGCAATCCGAGCCCATATGGCTACACCTTC
TRBV7-2,-,TRBJ1-1,-,CASSLGVRGGGAFF,TGTGCCAGCAGCTTAGGTGTCAGGGGAGGGGGAGCTTTCTTT
TRBV9,-,TRBJ2-1,-,CASSVVSGTNNEQFF,TGTGCCAGCAGCGTAGTGTCAGGGACGAACAATGAGCAGTTCTTC
TRBV7-2,TRBD2,TRBJ2-1,-,CASSRGMGLAGPNEQFF,TGTGCCAGCAGCAGAGGGATGGGACTAGCGGGACCCAATGAGCAGTTCTTC
TRBV5-4,-,TRBJ2-1,-,CASSLGTPSYNEQFF,TGTGCCAGCAGCTTGGGGACACCTTCCTACAATGAGCAGTTCTTC
TRBV7-8,TRBD2,TRBJ2-1,-,CASSFTSGINEQFF,TGTGCCAGCAGCTTTACCAGCGGGATCAATGAGCAGTTCTTC
TRBV5-1,-,TRBJ1-2,-,CASSLDAYTLNYGYTF,TGCGCCAGCAGCTTGGACGCTTATACCTTGAACTATGGCTACACCTTC
TRBV4-1,-,TRBJ1-5,-,CASSLTIWGGQPQHF,TGCGCCAGCAGCCTAACTATTTGGGGAGGACAGCCCCAGCATTTT
TRBV7-8,-,TRBJ2-7,-,CASSLDRGNSYEQYF,TGTGCCAGCAGCTTAGACCGGGGGAACTCCTACGAGCAGTACTTC
TRBV7-9,-,TRBJ2-7,-,CASSSRDTPYEQYF,TGTGCCAGCAGCTCCCGGGACACTCCCTACGAGCAGTACTTC
TRBV12-5,-,TRBJ2-3,few,CASASGDTQYF,TGTGCTAGTGCATCAGGTGATACGCAGTATTTT
TRBV6-5,TRBD1,TRBJ2-5,-,CASSMRGRETQYF,TGTGCCAGCAGTATGAGGGGGCGAGAGACCCAGTACTTC
TRBV6-5,-,TRBJ2-7,-,CASSSRYYEQYF,TGTGCCAGCAGTTCCCGATACTACGAGCAGTACTTC
TRBV7-2,-,TRBJ1-2,-,CASRILYGYTF,TGTGCCAGCAGAATCCTCTATGGCTACACCTTC
TRBV9,TRBD1,TRBJ2-1,-,CASSPWDREYNEQFF,TGTGCCAGCAGCCCCTGGGACAGGGAATACAATGAGCAGTTCTTC
TRBV5-1,TRBD1,TRBJ1-1,-,CASSTGGAGMNTEAFF,TGCGCCAGCAGCACAGGGGGCGCAGGCATGAACACTGAAGCTTTCTTT
TRBV7-2,-,TRBJ2-7,few,CASSSYFPGRRYEQYF,TGTGCCAGCAGTTCATATTTTCCAGGACGGCGGTACGAGCAGTACTTC
TRBV11-3,TRBD2,TRBJ2-3,-,CASSLEPPGLAGGDTQYF,TGTGCCAGCAGCTTAGAACCCCCCGGACTAGCGGGAGGAGATACGCAGTATTTT
TRBV29-1,TRBD1,TRBJ1-2,-,CSVERTGGDGGYTF,TGCAGCGTTGAGCGGACAGGGGGCGACGGGGGCTACACCTTC
TRBV19,-,TRBJ1-2,-,CASIVQGFGNYGYTF,TGTGCCAGTATCGTTCAGGGCTTCGGTAACTATGGCTACACCTTC
TRBV15,-,TRBJ1-5,-,CATSRDAGRGQPQHF,TGTGCCACCAGCAGAGATGCGGGGAGGGGACAGCCCCAGCATTTT
TRBV7-2,-,TRBJ1-2,-,CASSRRSREYGYTF,TGTGCCAGCAGCCGACGTAGCAGGGAGTATGGCTACACCTTC
TRBV2,-,TRBJ2-3,-,CASREGAEEVTDTQYF,TGTGCCAGCAGGGAGGGAGCGGAGGAGGTGACAGATACGCAGTATTTT
TRBV10-3,TRBD2,TRBJ2-1,-,CAISEGLARAYNEQFF,TGTGCCATCAGTGAGGGACTAGCCCGCGCCTACAATGAGCAGTTCTTC
TRBV11-3,-,TRBJ2-7,-,CASSLNRVGEQYF,TGTGCCAGCAGCTTGAATAGGGTGGGCGAGCAGTACTTC
TRBV10-3,-,TRBJ2-1,-,CAISPGPDSYNEQFF,TGTGCCATCAGTCCCGGTCCAGACTCCTACAATGAGCAGTTCTTC
TRBV5-1,TRBD2,TRBJ2-7,-,CASSLGTSAYEQYF,TGCGCCAGCAGCTTAGGGACTAGCGCCTACGAGCAGTACTTC
TRBV6-1,-,TRBJ2-1,-,CASRQSGSSYNEQFF,TGTGCCAGCAGACAGTCCGGATCCTCCTACAATGAGCAGTTCTTC
TRBV7-3,-,TRBJ1-4,-,CASSLTGGGDEKLFF,TGTGCCAGCAGCTTAACGGGGGGCGGAGATGAAAAACTGTTTTTT
TRBV10-3,TRBD1,TRBJ1-5,-,CAISAGQGGNQPQHF,TGTGCCATCAGTGCGGGACAGGGAGGCAATCAGCCCCAGCATTTT
TRBV7-2,-,TRBJ1-1,-,CASSLKGGLDTEAFF,TGTGCCAGCAGCTTAAAGGGGGGCCTGGACACTGAAGCTTTCTTT
TRBV4-1,TRBD2,TRBJ2-7,-,CASSQVYSGRAYEQYF,TGCGCCAGCAGCCAAGTGTATAGCGGGAGAGCCTACGAGCAGTACTTC
TRBV30,TRBD2,TRBJ2-2,-,CAWRTAAGVAGELFF,TGTGCCTGGAGGACAGCAGCGGGAGTAGCCGGGGAGCTGTTTTTT
TRBV11-2,-,TRBJ1-1,-,CASSLVGMGDTEAFF,TGTGCCAGCAGCTTAGTAGGGATGGGCGACACTGAAGCTTTCTTT